Below, 27 T cell receptor beta chains from the same sample are listed, as sequenced in a study of T cell responses to AZD1222 COVID-19 vaccine. The repertoire was sequenced with immunoSEQ multiplex PCR; TCRdb's copy has only in-frame clones and lacks some. Among roughly 120,000 clones, approximately 88% were seen once, and the ten largest hold under 20%. The starting material was peripheral blood, obtained on day 0 of MenACWY control vaccination. Every receptor here comes from an adult in good health.

The rearrangement links TRBV11-1 to TRBJ2-1, with a weak D call TRBD1 (6 bases). Germline-derived CDR1 and CDR2 are SGHAT and FQDESV (reference sequence). The CDR3 runs 16 residues. Trimming stripped 5 bases from V and 1 base from J, with 15 bases between. The DNA of the CDR3 is TGTGCCAGCAGCCAAGACAGGTCAGGGTCCTACAATGAGCAGTTCTTC. It encodes CASSQDRSGSYNEQFF.

The V and J genes are TRBV2 and TRBJ1-5; 7 bases fit TRBD1. V was pared by 1 base and J by 7 bases, with 10 bases of the junction left unmatched. CDR3 length: 16 residues. The germline gives CDR1 SNHLY, CDR2 FYNNEI. The CDR3 DNA follows: TGTGCCAGCAGTGAAGGCGGGCGCAGGGGGAACCAGCCCCAGCATTTT. Protein: CASSEGGRRGNQPQHF.

CDR3 loop: CASSPPGSYNEQFF. CDR3 DNA: TGCGCCAGCAGCCCCCCCGGATCCTACAATGAGCAGTTCTTC. The V call is TRBV5-1, the J call TRBJ2-1; D unresolved. CDR3 length equals 14 residues. The V gene lost 4 bases and the J gene lost 1 base, with 9 bases spanning the gap. Germline values: CDR1 SGHRS, CDR2 YFSETQ.

V gene TRBV6-5 combines with J gene TRBJ1-1; 7 positions agree with TRBD1. Trimming removed 6 bases from V and 7 bases from J; junction bases left unmatched: 2. CDR3 length: 11 amino acids. In germline, CDR1 is MNHEY, CDR2 SVGAGI. The CDR3 spells CASRRQGEAFF. In DNA, the CDR3 is TGTGCCAGCAGAAGACAGGGTGAAGCTTTCTTT.

The genes are TRBV6-5 and TRBJ1-6, with D unresolved. The CDR3 extends over 13 amino acids. V dropped 7 bases and J dropped 7 bases, with 11 bases sitting between them. Germline CDR1 reads MNHEY; CDR2 reads SVGAGI. CDR3: CASMSGRNSPLHF. The DNA for the CDR3 is TGTGCCAGCATGTCCGGGAGAAATTCACCCCTCCACTTT.

This clone is a singleton in its sample. CDR3 sequence (DNA): TGTGCCACCAGTGATTTGCGACTAGCGGGCTACAATGAGCAGTTCTTC. Translating it yields CATSDLRLAGYNEQFF. This chain connects TRBV24-1 to TRBJ2-1; 10 nucleotides agree with TRBD2. The CDR3 totals 16 residues. Germline trimming cut 0 bases from V and 3 bases from J; bases unmatched to any gene: 1. Per germline, CDR1 KGHDR and CDR2 SFDVKD.

This clone came up a few times. J is TRBJ1-2 and V is TRBV5-5; the D is unclear. Germline V gives CDR1 SGHKS, CDR2 YYEKEE (reference sequence). Trimming stripped 0 bases from V and 4 bases from J, with 13 bases between. The CDR3 has 15 amino acids. CDR3 region: CASSLDPIPGYGYTF. The CDR3 region has the DNA TGTGCCAGCAGCTTGGATCCGATCCCCGGCTATGGCTACACCTTC.

This CDR3 reads CASSLGPTRGHQPQHF. Written as DNA, the CDR3 is TGTGCCAGCAGCTTGGGACCGACAAGGGGCCATCAGCCCCAGCATTTT. The chain carries TRBV7-8 and TRBJ1-5, with D maybe TRBD1 (5 bases). Germline assignment: CDR1 SGHVS and CDR2 FQNEAQ. Trimming stripped 3 bases from V and 5 bases from J, with 17 bases between. This CDR3 contains 16 residues.

This chain connects TRBV28 to TRBJ1-1, with 9 bases identical to TRBD1. The ends lost 4 bases at V and 4 bases at J; junction bases unmatched: 10. CDR1 MDHEN and CDR2 SYDVKM come from the germline V gene. The length of the CDR3 is 16 residues. CDR3 loop: CASSSPPGQGPTEAFF. The CDR3 DNA reads as TGTGCCAGCAGTTCCCCTCCGGGACAGGGACCCACTGAAGCTTTCTTT.

This clone was detected ten times or more. The V call is TRBV6-5, the J call TRBJ1-1; the D is unclear. Trimming took 0 bases from V and 7 from J, leaving 12 bases between them. The CDR3 covers 14 residues. The germline gives CDR1 MNHEY, CDR2 SVGAGI. The DNA of the CDR3 is TGTGCCAGCAGTTACTCAAAACCGGCAAATGAAGCTTTCTTT. It translates to CASSYSKPANEAFF.

The chain uses TRBV6-5 and TRBJ2-7; 8 bases are shared with TRBD2. Germline V lookup: CDR1 MNHEY, CDR2 SVGAGI. V dropped 6 bases and J dropped 2; count of bases not matched to a gene: 9. This CDR3 spans 15 amino acids. CDR3 bases: TGTGCCAGCAGGAGAGCGGGAGTGTATCCCTACGAGCAGTACTTC. It translates to CASRRAGVYPYEQYF.

V and J are TRBV28 and TRBJ1-2, with D perhaps TRBD1 (6 bases). This CDR3 spans 16 amino acids. V was shortened by 4 bases and J by 5 bases, with 20 bases between the two germline ends. Per germline, CDR1 MDHEN and CDR2 SYDVKM. Here the CDR3 DNA reads TGTGCCAGCAGTTCGCCTACGGGGGGCGGAAGGTATGGCTACACCTTC. It translates to CASSSPTGGGRYGYTF.

CDR3 in amino acids: CASSRTATPSFF. In nucleotides, the CDR3 is TGTGCCAGCAGCCGGACAGCCACCCCGTCGTTTTTT. The rearrangement joins TRBV2 to TRBJ2-2; weak D call: TRBD1 (6 bases). This CDR3 region has 12 residues. V was pared by 6 bases and J by 16 bases, with 18 bases between. Germline V gene sequence: CDR1 SNHLY, CDR2 FYNNEI. The full variable domain, its missing parts supplied by reference TRBV2 and TRBJ2-2, is EPEVTQTPSHQVTQMGQEVILRCVPISNHLYFYWYRQILGQKVEFLVSFYNNEISEKSEIFDDQFSVERPDGSNFTLKIRSTKLEDSAMYFCASSRTATPSFFGEGSRLTVL.

V and J are TRBV2 and TRBJ1-2, with D perhaps TRBD1 (5 bases). V dropped 3 bases and J dropped 3 bases, with 8 bases sitting between them. Germline V gene data show CDR1 as SNHLY and CDR2 as FYNNEI. The CDR3 spans 13 residues. CDR3 amino acids: CASSEGEHYGYTF. CDR3 sequence (DNA): TGTGCCAGCAGTGAGGGGGAACACTATGGCTACACCTTC.

The rearrangement uses TRBV18 and TRBJ2-5; maybe TRBD1 (6 bases). The germline V gene has CDR1 KGHSH and CDR2 LQKENI. With 0 bases removed from V and 5 bases from J, the gap between germline ends came to 10 bases. This CDR3 has 14 residues. CDR3 sequence (DNA): TGTGCCAGCTCACCACCGAGGGGGTGGGAGACCCAGTACTTC. Its translation: CASSPPRGWETQYF. Full variable domain (missing parts from reference TRBV18 and TRBJ2-5): NAGVMQNPRHLVRRRGQEARLRCSPMKGHSHVYWYRQLPEEGLKFMVYLQKENIIDESGMPKERFSAEFPKEGPSILRIQQVVRGDSAAYFCASSPPRGWETQYFGPGTRLLVL.

This CDR3 reads CASSDSGQGLSYTF. CDR3 coding DNA: TGTGCCAGCAGTGATTCCGGACAGGGTCTTAGCTACACCTTC. This chain links TRBV25-1 with TRBJ1-2, with 8 bases matching TRBD1. The CDR3 covers 14 residues. Germline V gene sequence: CDR1 MGHDK, CDR2 SYGVNS. The V gene end was trimmed by 3 bases and the J gene end by 9 bases; junction bases not matched to a gene: 9.

This rearrangement joins TRBV2 to TRBJ1-1, with D perhaps matching TRBD1 (5 bases). Germline lookup yields CDR1 SNHLY and CDR2 FYNNEI. This CDR3 has 14 amino acids. V shed 7 bases and J shed 7 bases, with 19 bases lying between them. CDR3 DNA: TGTGCCAGCACCCTGGGGGGTATAGGAGGTGAAGCTTTCTTT. This translates into CASTLGGIGGEAFF.

The chain joins TRBV19 to TRBJ1-5, with D possibly matching TRBD1 (6 bases). The germline gives CDR1 LNHDA, CDR2 SQIVND (reference sequence). The CDR3 consists of 16 residues. V lost 8 bases and J 2 bases, leaving 19 bases between the germline ends. The chain's CDR3 is CASQLRGGWGNQPQHF. In DNA, the CDR3 is TGTGCCAGTCAACTGAGGGGGGGTTGGGGCAATCAGCCCCAGCATTTT.

This rearrangement joins TRBV28 to TRBJ2-7, with D perhaps assigned TRBD1 or TRBD2 (5 bases each). This CDR3 contains 18 residues. V was cut by 5 bases and J by 3 bases, with 26 bases left in between. In germline, CDR1 is MDHEN, CDR2 SYDVKM. CDR3 sequence reads: CASSPFSLGAGQGYEQYF. CDR3 bases: TGTGCCAGCAGTCCATTTTCCCTCGGGGCAGGCCAAGGCTACGAGCAGTACTTC.

The chain carries TRBV5-1 and TRBJ2-5; the D gene is possibly TRBD2 (5 bases). The CDR3 length is 16 residues. V was shortened by 1 base and J by 4 bases, with 17 bases between the two germline ends. Germline V gene sequence: CDR1 SGHRS, CDR2 YFSETQ. DNA for the CDR3: TGCGCCAGCAGCTTGCCAATCTCGGGGATGAGAGAGACCCAGTACTTC. Protein product: CASSLPISGMRETQYF.

This sequence joins TRBV28 and TRBJ2-7; 7 nucleotides agree with TRBD1. Trimming at V came to 6 bases and at J to 2 bases, leaving 4 bases not matched to a gene. The CDR3 length is 13 residues. CDR1 is MDHEN and CDR2 is SYDVKM in the germline V gene. CDR3 in DNA: TGTGCCAGCAGGGGACAGCTACCCTACGAGCAGTACTTC. Translated, it gives CASRGQLPYEQYF.

The chain links TRBV30 to TRBJ2-7, with 7 nucleotides matching TRBD2. J lost 8 bases, V lost 3 bases, and 16 bases had no gene match. Germline V gene lookup returns CDR1 GTSNPN and CDR2 SVGIG (reference sequence). The CDR3 totals 15 residues. This CDR3 is CAWRGPSGGLLQQYF. The CDR3 DNA reads TGTGCCTGGAGGGGACCTTCGGGGGGTCTTTTGCAGCAGTACTTC.

The chain combines TRBV11-2 with TRBJ1-5; D uncertain. The CDR3 is 13 amino acids. Germline-derived CDR1 and CDR2 are SGHAT and FQNNGV. V was clipped by 0 bases and J by 4 bases, with 4 bases between them. The CDR3 is CASSLDWNQPQHF. CDR3 bases: TGTGCCAGCAGCTTAGATTGGAATCAGCCCCAGCATTTT.

Only one count was recorded for this clone. The chain is built from TRBV5-6 and TRBJ2-7; D perhaps matches TRBD2 (6 bases). Trimming left V 4 bases short and J 2 bases short, with 13 bases between. Looked up from germline, CDR1 is SGHDT and CDR2 is YYEEEE. The CDR3 is 14 residues long. The CDR3 DNA is TGTGCCAGCAGCGTCGGGGGATGGGCCTACGAGCAGTACTTC. Protein sequence: CASSVGGWAYEQYF.

This rearrangement joins TRBV11-1 to TRBJ2-1; D gene uncertain. The CDR3 spans 14 residues. Germline CDR1 and CDR2: SGHAT and FQDESV (reference sequence). V was pared by 0 bases and J by 3 bases, with 6 bases between. CDR3 amino acids: CASSLAESYNEQFF. The CDR3 coding sequence is TGTGCCAGCAGCTTAGCGGAAAGCTACAATGAGCAGTTCTTC. The full variable domain, completed using reference TRBV11-1 and TRBJ2-1, is EAEVAQSPRYKITEKSQAVAFWCDPISGHATLYWYRQILGQGPELLVQFQDESVVDDSQLPKDRFSAERLKGVDSTLKIQPAELGDSAMYLCASSLAESYNEQFFGPGTRLTVL.

V usage is TRBV19 and J usage is TRBJ1-2; TRBD1 agrees at 12 bases. Germline values: CDR1 LNHDA, CDR2 SQIVND (reference sequence). This CDR3 contains 16 residues. Losses at the gene ends were 5 bases for V and 9 bases for J; bases not matched to a gene: 13. The CDR3 sequence is CASSLRPGQGARSYTF. In nucleotides, the CDR3 is TGTGCCAGTAGTCTTAGACCGGGACAGGGGGCGCGGAGCTACACCTTC. Combining the CDR3 with reference TRBV19 and TRBJ1-2 gives the whole variable domain DGGITQSPKYLFRKEGQNVTLSCEQNLNHDAMYWYRQDPGQGLRLIYYSQIVNDFQKGDIAEGYSVSREKKESFPLTVTSAQKNPTAFYLCASSLRPGQGARSYTFGSGTRLTVV.

The chain employs TRBV5-6 and TRBJ2-7, with D possibly being TRBD2 (5 bases). Germline assignment: CDR1 SGHDT and CDR2 YYEEEE. This CDR3 region has 14 residues. V lost 4 bases, J lost 0 bases, and 11 bases lay in between. CDR3 protein: CASSGGLISYEQYF. In DNA, the CDR3 is TGTGCCAGCAGCGGCGGACTGATCTCCTACGAGCAGTACTTC.